Below, 2 T cell receptor beta chains from the same sample are listed, as sequenced in a study of identical twins. TCRdb used MiXCR to reprocess the 5' RACE reads, holding one entry per CDR3 protein. Counted here are roughly 250,000 distinct CDR3 sequences, around an eighth occurring once; the ten biggest clones make up about 9%. Sequencing was done on a sample of memory (CD45RO+) T cells sorted from blood. The receptors were sampled from a woman aged 18-29 years in good health.

This clonotype was picked up a small number of times. The rearrangement joins TRBV20-1 to TRBJ1-5; D gene uncertain. Germline values: CDR1 DFQATT, CDR2 SNEGSKA (reference sequence). The CDR3 spans 14 residues. Trimming left V 1 base short and J 5 bases short, with 12 bases between. As DNA, the CDR3 is TGCAGTGCTAGAGGATCCCAATCCGATCAGCCCCAGCATTTT. Translated, it gives CSARGSQSDQPQHF.

A few counts support this clonotype. The chain is built from TRBV20-1 and TRBJ2-1, with D unclear. V was clipped by 1 base and J by 4 bases, with 8 bases between them. CDR3 length equals 13 residues. CDR1 is DFQATT and CDR2 is SNEGSKA in the germline V gene (reference sequence). The CDR3 is CSARVYPYNEQFF. The CDR3, as DNA: TGCAGTGCTAGAGTTTACCCGTACAATGAGCAGTTCTTC.